Shown below are 17 T cell receptor beta chains from a single sample sequenced in a study of control samples from healthy donors and cancer patients. Method: immunoSEQ multiplex PCR; TCRdb's copy keeps in-frame clones and lacks some. Here the sample spans about 180,000 clones, around 90% being singletons. What was sequenced was blood. The receptors were sampled from a woman in her forties or fifties in good health.

This clone appeared a single time. This chain joins TRBV18 and TRBJ1-1, with D unclear. V was trimmed by 3 bases and J by 5 bases, leaving 13 bases between them. The length of the CDR3 is 14 residues. Germline V gene sequence: CDR1 KGHSH, CDR2 LQKENI. The CDR3 DNA reads as TGTGCCAGCTCACCCACCTGGGGTCGGACTGAAGCTTTCTTT. It is translated as CASSPTWGRTEAFF.

The gene calls are TRBV6-4 and TRBJ1-2; D uncertain. This CDR3 has 12 residues. V was pared by 3 bases and J by 4 bases, with 6 bases between. CDR1 is MRHNA, CDR2 SNTAGT, per germline. This CDR3 is CASSEGSYGYTF. CDR3 in DNA: TGTGCCAGCAGTGAAGGCAGCTATGGCTACACCTTC.

The rearrangement links TRBV6-4 to TRBJ2-7; D perhaps matches TRBD2 (6 bases). In germline, CDR1 is MRHNA, CDR2 SNTAGT. Trimming shortened V by 11 bases and J by 5 bases, and 25 bases separated the two germline ends. The CDR3 has 15 amino acids. CDR3 sequence: CAQSGRVEGFHEQYF. CDR3 DNA: TGTGCCCAGTCCGGGCGTGTGGAGGGATTCCACGAGCAGTACTTC.

The rearrangement uses TRBV19 and TRBJ1-5; D might be TRBD1 (5 bases). V dropped 1 base and J dropped 4 bases, with 11 bases sitting between them. Germline V gives CDR1 LNHDA, CDR2 SQIVND (reference sequence). The length of the CDR3 is 15 residues. CDR3 protein: CASSIVPGSNQPQHF. The CDR3 DNA reads as TGTGCCAGTAGTATAGTACCAGGGAGTAATCAGCCCCAGCATTTT.

The chain employs TRBV5-1 and TRBJ2-2, with TRBD1 matching 11 bases. Germline V lookup: CDR1 SGHRS, CDR2 YFSETQ. V trimming: 7 bases; J trimming: 4 bases; junction bases outside the gene matches: 6. The CDR3 is 15 amino acids. For the CDR3, the DNA is TGCGCCAGCGGTACCGGGACAGGGGGCACCGGGGAGCTGTTTTTT. This gives the protein CASGTGTGGTGELFF.

The chain combines TRBV6-5 with TRBJ2-7; the match to TRBD1 covers 11 bases. The germline CDR1 and CDR2 sequences are MNHEY and SVGAGI. J lost 2 bases, V lost 7 bases, and 7 bases had no gene match. The CDR3 consists of 15 residues. CDR3 protein: CASKTGQGDTYEQYF. The CDR3, as DNA: TGTGCCAGCAAGACGGGACAGGGGGACACCTACGAGCAGTACTTC.

The chain carries TRBV3-1 (or the pseudogene TRBV3-2) and TRBJ1-5, with D unresolved. CDR1 and CDR2 from the germline V gene are LGHDT and YNNKEL (reference sequence). Trimming pared 1 base from V and 4 bases from J, leaving 11 bases between. The CDR3 contains 15 residues. Written as DNA, the CDR3 is TGTGCCAGCAGCCAAGCCCCGGAACCTAATCAGCCCCAGCATTTT. Translated: CASSQAPEPNQPQHF.

Written as DNA, the CDR3 is TGTGCCAGCAGCTTTAATTCAGGGGTAGGTCAGCCCCAGCATTTT. Translation gives CASSFNSGVGQPQHF. This rearrangement joins TRBV7-8 to TRBJ1-5; D is perhaps TRBD1 (6 bases). The length of the CDR3 is 15 residues. Trimming removed 3 bases at V and 6 bases at J, with 15 bases between. CDR1 is SGHVS and CDR2 is FQNEAQ in the germline V gene.

The rearrangement links TRBV27 to TRBJ1-4; no definite D call. Trimming left V 6 bases short and J 4 bases short, with 15 bases between. The CDR3 is 15 residues long. CDR1 is MNHEY and CDR2 is SMNVEV in the germline V gene (reference sequence). As DNA, the CDR3 is TGTGCCAGCAGGCCCCGTCGTGTCGTTAATGAAAAACTGTTTTTT. Translating gives CASRPRRVVNEKLFF. The full variable domain, in which reference TRBV27 and TRBJ1-4 provide the parts outside the CDR3, is EAQVTQNPRYLITVTGKKLTVTCSQNMNHEYMSWYRQDPGLGLRQIYYSMNVEVTDKGDVPEGYKVSRKEKRNFPLILESPSPNQTSLYFCASRPRRVVNEKLFFGSGTQLSVL.

The J gene is TRBJ2-7, the V gene TRBV4-2; D gene unclear. Germline CDR1 and CDR2: LGHNA and YNFKEQ. The V gene lost 0 bases and the J gene lost 3 bases, with 12 bases spanning the gap. The CDR3 consists of 15 residues. The CDR3, as DNA: TGTGCCAGCAGCCAAGATCGCCAGATCTACTACGAGCAGTACTTC. Protein sequence: CASSQDRQIYYEQYF.

J is TRBJ2-7 and V is TRBV5-1; possible D gene TRBD2, 5 bases. The V and J ends lost 4 bases and 4 bases respectively, with 15 bases between them. The V gene's germline CDR1 is SGHRS and CDR2 YFSETQ. There are 14 residues in the CDR3. CDR3 in amino acids: CASSEPGTPYEQYF. The CDR3 DNA reads TGCGCCAGCAGCGAACCGGGAACCCCTTACGAGCAGTACTTC.

This clone was seen once. This chain connects TRBV27 to TRBJ2-5; a possible D gene is TRBD2 (6 bases). Germline CDR1 is MNHEY and CDR2 is SMNVEV (reference sequence). CDR3 length: 16 amino acids. Trimming removed 4 bases at V and 5 bases at J, with 20 bases between. CDR3 loop: CASSWRTTSQWETQYF. The CDR3 DNA sequence: TGTGCCAGCAGTTGGAGGACTACCTCACAGTGGGAGACCCAGTACTTC.

This chain links TRBV7-9 with TRBJ1-5; TRBD1 matches at 10 bases. Germline lookup yields CDR1 SEHNR and CDR2 FQNEAQ (reference sequence). J was trimmed by 2 bases and V by 1 base; bases with no gene match: 2. This CDR3 has 16 residues. CDR3 sequence reads: CASSLGDRGGNQPQHF. The CDR3 nucleotides are TGTGCCAGCAGCTTAGGGGACAGGGGAGGCAATCAGCCCCAGCATTTT. The full variable domain, rest sourced from reference TRBV7-9 and TRBJ1-5, is DTGVSQNPRHKITKRGQNVTFRCDPISEHNRLYWYRQTLGQGPEFLTYFQNEAQLEKSRLLSDRFSAERPKGSFSTLEIQRTEQGDSAMYLCASSLGDRGGNQPQHFGDGTRLSIL.

This clone turned up a few times. V and J are TRBV7-3 and TRBJ1-1, with D perhaps TRBD1 (6 bases). This CDR3 comprises 13 residues. Trimming stripped 5 bases from V and 4 bases from J, with 11 bases between. From germline, CDR1 is SGHTA and CDR2 FQGTGA. CDR3 sequence (DNA): TGTGCCAGCAGCCAGGGGTTAGGCACTGAAGCTTTCTTT. This encodes CASSQGLGTEAFF.

The CDR3: CASSYYIGSYGYTF. The CDR3 DNA sequence: TGTGCCAGCAGTTACTATATAGGGAGCTATGGCTACACCTTC. V gene TRBV6-5 combines with J gene TRBJ1-2; D remains unclear. The CDR3 runs to 14 residues. Looked up from germline, CDR1 is MNHEY and CDR2 is SVGAGI. V shed 1 base and J shed 4 bases, with 10 bases lying between them.

The CDR3 region is CASSQVIKLAGGSYEQYF. The CDR3 coding sequence is TGTGCCAGCAGCCAAGTGATAAAGTTGGCGGGAGGGAGCTACGAGCAGTACTTC. The chain recombines TRBV3-1 (or the pseudogene TRBV3-2) with TRBJ2-7, with 9 bases fitting TRBD2. The V segment lost 1 base and the J segment 3 bases; nucleotides outside the gene matches: 13. The CDR3 totals 18 residues. Germline CDR1 reads LGHDT; CDR2 reads YNNKEL (reference sequence).

This chain joins TRBV24-1 and TRBJ1-3; D not resolved. Germline-derived CDR1 and CDR2 are KGHDR and SFDVKD. With 11 bases removed from V and 0 bases from J, the gap between germline ends came to 22 bases. This CDR3 contains 17 residues. The CDR3 region is CAIPRLTESVSGNTIYF. The DNA of the CDR3 is TGTGCCATCCCTCGACTGACGGAATCTGTCTCTGGAAACACCATATATTTT.